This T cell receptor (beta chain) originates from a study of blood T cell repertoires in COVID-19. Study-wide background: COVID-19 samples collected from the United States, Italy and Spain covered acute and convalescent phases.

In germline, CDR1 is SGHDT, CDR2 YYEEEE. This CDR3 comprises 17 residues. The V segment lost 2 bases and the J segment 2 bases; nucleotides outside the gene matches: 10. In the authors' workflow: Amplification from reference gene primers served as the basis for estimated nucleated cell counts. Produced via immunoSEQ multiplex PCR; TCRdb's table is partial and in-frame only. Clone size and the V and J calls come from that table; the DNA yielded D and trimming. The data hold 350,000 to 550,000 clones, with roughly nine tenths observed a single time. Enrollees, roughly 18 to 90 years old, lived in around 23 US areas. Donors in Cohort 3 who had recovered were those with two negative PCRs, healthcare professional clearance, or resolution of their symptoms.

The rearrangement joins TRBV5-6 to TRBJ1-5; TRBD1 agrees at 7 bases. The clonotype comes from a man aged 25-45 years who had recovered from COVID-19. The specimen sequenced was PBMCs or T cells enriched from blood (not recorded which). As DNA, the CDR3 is TGTGCCAGCAGCTTAGGGACAGCGTTAAGGGGCAATCAGCCCCAGCATTTT. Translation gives CASSLGTALRGNQPQHF.